One and the same sample provided the 8 T cell receptor beta chains below, sequenced in a study of shared clonotypes between healthy human individuals. Libraries were prepared by immunoSEQ multiplex PCR; TCRdb keeps only in-frame clonotypes and omits some of them. Counted here are 490,000 or so clones, 79% occurring once; the ten biggest clones make up 9.5% to 15%. Sequenced: PBMCs. The receptors derive from a woman aged 40 to 50 in good health. Some clones in this sample may be carry-over from other donors' samples.

This chain connects TRBV11-2 to TRBJ1-2; D perhaps matches TRBD1 (5 bases). The germline V gene has CDR1 SGHAT and CDR2 FQNNGV. This CDR3 has 14 residues. Trimming stripped 6 bases from V and 4 bases from J, with 15 bases between. The CDR3 protein is CASSPGTPFYGYTF. As DNA, the CDR3 is TGTGCCAGCAGTCCAGGGACTCCGTTCTATGGCTACACCTTC.

In this sample, this clone turned up once. V gene TRBV27 combines with J gene TRBJ2-1, with 7 bases fitting TRBD1. CDR1 is MNHEY, CDR2 SMNVEV, per germline (reference sequence). The J segment lost 3 bases and the V segment lost 6 bases, leaving 5 bases of the junction unmatched. This CDR3 region has 14 residues. In nucleotides, the CDR3 is TGTGCCAGCAGCTCGGGACAGATCTACAATGAGCAGTTCTTC. It translates to CASSSGQIYNEQFF.

The J gene is TRBJ2-2, the V gene TRBV30, with 9 nucleotides matching TRBD2. Losses at the gene ends were 0 bases for V and 1 base for J; bases not matched to a gene: 12. This CDR3 is 19 amino acids long. Germline CDR1 GTSNPN, CDR2 SVGIG (reference sequence). As DNA, the CDR3 is TGTGCCTGGAGTGTACATTTCGCGGGAGGGCCAGGGAACACCGGGGAGCTGTTTTTT. Translation: CAWSVHFAGGPGNTGELFF.

The chain links TRBV9 to TRBJ1-5; D perhaps matches TRBD1 (6 bases). This CDR3 region has 19 residues. The germline gives CDR1 SGDLS, CDR2 YYNGEE. Trimming shortened V by 1 base and J by 3 bases, and 23 bases separated the two germline ends. The CDR3 spells CASSVWAWGRGRNNQPQHF. CDR3 nucleotides: TGTGCCAGCAGCGTATGGGCTTGGGGGCGCGGGCGTAACAATCAGCCCCAGCATTTT. Based on the CDR3 plus reference TRBV9 and TRBJ1-5, the full variable domain is DSGVTQTPKHLITATGQRVTLRCSPRSGDLSVYWYQQSLDQGLQFLIQYYNGEERAKGNILERFSAQQFPDLHSELNLSSLELGDSALYFCASSVWAWGRGRNNQPQHFGDGTRLSIL.

This sequence joins TRBV27 and TRBJ2-1; the match to TRBD2 covers 8 bases. The CDR3 has 14 amino acids. CDR1 is MNHEY and CDR2 is SMNVEV in the germline V gene (reference sequence). Unmatched junction bases numbered 4, after V lost 7 bases and J lost 2 bases. This chain's CDR3 is CASKISGAYNEQFF. The CDR3 nucleotides are TGTGCCAGCAAAATTAGCGGGGCCTACAATGAGCAGTTCTTC.

Worth noting for this clone: This clone may be a read error of a much larger clone one base away. This rearrangement joins TRBV15 to TRBJ1-1, with a tentative D call TRBD1 (6 bases). Germline CDR1 is LNHNV and CDR2 is YYDKDF (reference sequence). CDR3 length equals 14 residues. V lost 5 bases and J lost 2, with 12 bases in between. Here the CDR3 reads CATSGVQGNTEAFF. The CDR3, as DNA: TGTGCCACCAGCGGAGTACAGGGAAACACTGAAGCTTTCTTT.

The chain joins TRBV11-1 to TRBJ2-5; 8 nucleotides agree with TRBD2. Germline loops: CDR1 SGHAT, CDR2 FQDESV (reference sequence). With 5 bases clipped from V and 1 base from J, the junction kept 3 bases outside the gene matches. This CDR3 spans 14 amino acids. CDR3 DNA: TGTGCCAGCAGCCGGGGGGGTTCCCAAGAGACCCAGTACTTC. Residues: CASSRGGSQETQYF.

The gene calls are TRBV9 and TRBJ2-3; 7 bases are shared with TRBD1. Germline CDR1 SGDLS, CDR2 YYNGEE. The CDR3 runs 15 residues. V trimming: 3 bases; J trimming: 1 base; junction bases outside the gene matches: 5. For the CDR3, the DNA is TGTGCCAGCAGCGCCGGGGACAGTCGCACAGATACGCAGTATTTT. As protein: CASSAGDSRTDTQYF.